This T cell receptor beta chain was recovered during a study of tumor T cells in aggressive B-cell lymphoma. This clone has only one observation. V gave up 7 bases and J gave up 0 bases, with 19 bases separating them. Germline V lookup: CDR1 SGHDT, CDR2 YYEEEE. This CDR3 region has 16 residues. Method: immunoSEQ multiplex PCR; TCRdb's copy keeps in-frame clones and lacks some. The sample shows about 4,000 clones, 80% to 90% of them seen only once. This receptor was identified in an adult with diffuse large B cell lymphoma. The sequencing sample was made of tumor tissue. The gene calls are TRBV5-6 and TRBJ1-2; possible D gene TRBD1, 5 bases. The CDR3 nucleotides are TGTGCCAGCGCATTGGGACTTAACGGCGCTAACTATGGCTACACCTTC. Its translation is CASALGLNGANYGYTF.